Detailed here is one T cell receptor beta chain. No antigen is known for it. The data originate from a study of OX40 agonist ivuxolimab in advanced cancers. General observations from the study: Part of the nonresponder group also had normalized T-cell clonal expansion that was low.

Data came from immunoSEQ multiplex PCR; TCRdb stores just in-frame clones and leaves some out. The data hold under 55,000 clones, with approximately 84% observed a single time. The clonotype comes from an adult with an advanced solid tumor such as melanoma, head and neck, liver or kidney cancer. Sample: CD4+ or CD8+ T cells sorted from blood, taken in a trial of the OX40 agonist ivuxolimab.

The CDR3 protein is CASSWPRAGTTITDTQYF. DNA for the CDR3: TGTGCCAGCAGCTGGCCCCGCGCCGGGACTACCATCACAGATACGCAGTATTTT. This chain links TRBV7-6 with TRBJ2-3; 7 bases agree with TRBD2. CDR1 SGHVS and CDR2 FNYEAQ come from the germline V gene. The CDR3 extends over 18 amino acids. Trimming at V came to 4 bases and at J to 2 bases, leaving 15 bases not matched to a gene. Together with reference TRBV7-6 and TRBJ2-3, the CDR3 gives the full variable domain: GAGVSQSPRYKVTKRGQDVALRCDPISGHVSLYWYRQALGQGPEFLTYFNYEAQQDKSGLPNDRFSAERPEGSISTLTIQRTEQRDSAMYRCASSWPRAGTTITDTQYFGPGTRLTVL.